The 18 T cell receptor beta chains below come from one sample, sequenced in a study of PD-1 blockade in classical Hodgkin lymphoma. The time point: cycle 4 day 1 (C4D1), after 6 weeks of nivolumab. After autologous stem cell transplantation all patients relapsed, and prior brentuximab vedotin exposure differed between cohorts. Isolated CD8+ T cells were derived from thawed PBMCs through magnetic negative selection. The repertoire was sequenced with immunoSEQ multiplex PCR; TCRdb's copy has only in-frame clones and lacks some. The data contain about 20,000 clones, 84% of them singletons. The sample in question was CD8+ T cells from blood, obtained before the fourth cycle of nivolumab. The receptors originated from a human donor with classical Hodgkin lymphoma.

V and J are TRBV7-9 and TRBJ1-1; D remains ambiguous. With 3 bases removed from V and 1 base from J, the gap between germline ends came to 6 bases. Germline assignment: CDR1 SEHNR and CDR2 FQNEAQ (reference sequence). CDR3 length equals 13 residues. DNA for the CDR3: TGTGCCAGCAGCTTTAGGAGGAACACTGAAGCTTTCTTT. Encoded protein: CASSFRRNTEAFF. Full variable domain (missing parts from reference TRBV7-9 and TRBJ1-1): DTGVSQNPRHKITKRGQNVTFRCDPISEHNRLYWYRQTLGQGPEFLTYFQNEAQLEKSRLLSDRFSAERPKGSFSTLEIQRTEQGDSAMYLCASSFRRNTEAFFGQGTRLTVV.

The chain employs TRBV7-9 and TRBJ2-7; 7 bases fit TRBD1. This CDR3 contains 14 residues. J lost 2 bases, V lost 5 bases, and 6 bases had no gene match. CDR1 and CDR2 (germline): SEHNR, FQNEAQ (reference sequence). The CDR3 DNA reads TGTGCCAGCAGCCCGGGACAGATCCCCTACGAGCAGTACTTC. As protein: CASSPGQIPYEQYF.

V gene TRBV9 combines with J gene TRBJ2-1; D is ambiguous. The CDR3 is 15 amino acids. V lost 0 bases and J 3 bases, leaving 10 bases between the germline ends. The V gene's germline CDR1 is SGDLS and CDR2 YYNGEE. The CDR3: CASSVEWSSYNEQFF. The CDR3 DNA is TGTGCCAGCAGCGTAGAATGGTCTAGCTACAATGAGCAGTTCTTC.

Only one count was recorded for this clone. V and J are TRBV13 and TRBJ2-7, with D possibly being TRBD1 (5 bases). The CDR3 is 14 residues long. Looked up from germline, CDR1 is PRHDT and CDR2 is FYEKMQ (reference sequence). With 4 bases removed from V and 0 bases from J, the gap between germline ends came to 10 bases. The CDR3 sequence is CASSSRVSSYEQYF. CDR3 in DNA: TGTGCCAGCAGCTCCAGGGTTAGCTCCTACGAGCAGTACTTC.

The CDR3 nucleotides read TGTGCCAGCAGTTTAGGGGGGGCGGGCGCGGGGGGCTACACCTTC. Its translation: CASSLGGAGAGGYTF. The chain combines TRBV27 with TRBJ1-2; weak D call: TRBD1 (6 bases). V lost 2 bases to trimming and J lost 8 bases, with 18 bases between them. This CDR3 has 15 residues. Germline loops: CDR1 MNHEY, CDR2 SMNVEV (reference sequence).

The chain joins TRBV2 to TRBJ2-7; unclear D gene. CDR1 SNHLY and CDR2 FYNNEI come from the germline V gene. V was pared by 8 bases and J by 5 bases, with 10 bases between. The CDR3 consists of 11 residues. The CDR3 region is CASVVRDEQYF. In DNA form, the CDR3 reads TGTGCCAGCGTGGTACGGGACGAGCAGTACTTC. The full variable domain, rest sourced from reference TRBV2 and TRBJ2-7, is EPEVTQTPSHQVTQMGQEVILRCVPISNHLYFYWYRQILGQKVEFLVSFYNNEISEKSEIFDDQFSVERPDGSNFTLKIRSTKLEDSAMYFCASVVRDEQYFGPGTRLTVT.

The CDR3 here is CASSFLQGYEQYF. DNA of the CDR3: TGTGCCAGCAGTTTCCTACAGGGGTACGAGCAGTACTTC. The chain has TRBV27 and TRBJ2-7; 7 nucleotides line up with TRBD1. Trimming at V came to 3 bases and at J to 4 bases, leaving 3 bases not matched to a gene. CDR1 and CDR2 (germline): MNHEY, SMNVEV (reference sequence). The CDR3 spans 13 residues.

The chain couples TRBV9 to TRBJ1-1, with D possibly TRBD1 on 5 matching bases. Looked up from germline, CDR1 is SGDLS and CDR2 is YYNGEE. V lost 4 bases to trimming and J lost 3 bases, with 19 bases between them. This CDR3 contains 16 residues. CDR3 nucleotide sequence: TGTGCCAGCAGCCCTCAAGCCAGGGTCTGGGACACTGAAGCTTTCTTT. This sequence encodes CASSPQARVWDTEAFF.

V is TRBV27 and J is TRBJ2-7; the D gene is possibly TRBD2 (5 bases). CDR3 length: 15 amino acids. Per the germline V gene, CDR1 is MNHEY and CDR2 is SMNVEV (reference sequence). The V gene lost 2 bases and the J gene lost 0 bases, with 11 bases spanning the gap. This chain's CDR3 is CASSLVTGSSYEQYF. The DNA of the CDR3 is TGTGCCAGCAGTTTAGTGACGGGGAGCTCCTACGAGCAGTACTTC.

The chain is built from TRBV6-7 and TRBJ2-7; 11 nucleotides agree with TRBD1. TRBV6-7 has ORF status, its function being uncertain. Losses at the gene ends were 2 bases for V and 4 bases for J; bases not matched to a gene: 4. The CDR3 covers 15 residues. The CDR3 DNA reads TGTGCCAGCAGTTACCCGGACAGGGGGCGGTACGAGCAGTACTTC. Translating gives CASSYPDRGRYEQYF.

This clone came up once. This chain's CDR3 is CASSFSDFQETQYF. The CDR3 nucleotides read TGTGCCAGCAGCTTTAGTGACTTCCAAGAGACCCAGTACTTC. The chain carries TRBV7-2 and TRBJ2-5; D is unclear. CDR1 and CDR2 from the germline V gene are SGHTA and FQGNSA. V was shortened by 3 bases and J by 1 base, with 9 bases between the two germline ends. The CDR3 extends over 14 amino acids.

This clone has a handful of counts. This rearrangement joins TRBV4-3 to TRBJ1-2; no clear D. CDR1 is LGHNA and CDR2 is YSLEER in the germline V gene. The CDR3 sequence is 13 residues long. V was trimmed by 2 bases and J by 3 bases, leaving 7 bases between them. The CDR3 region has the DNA TGCGCCAGCAGCCAATATAAGGACTATGGCTACACCTTC. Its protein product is CASSQYKDYGYTF.

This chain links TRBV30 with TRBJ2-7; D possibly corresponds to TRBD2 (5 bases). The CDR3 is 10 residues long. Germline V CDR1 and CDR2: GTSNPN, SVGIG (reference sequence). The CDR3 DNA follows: TGTTCTTCGGGAACCTACGAGCAGTACTTC. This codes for CSSGTYEQYF.

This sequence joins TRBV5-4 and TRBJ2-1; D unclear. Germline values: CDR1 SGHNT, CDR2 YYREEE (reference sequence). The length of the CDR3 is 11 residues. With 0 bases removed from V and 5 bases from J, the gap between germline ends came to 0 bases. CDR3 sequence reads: CASSLDNEQFF. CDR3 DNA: TGTGCCAGCAGCTTGGACAATGAGCAGTTCTTC.

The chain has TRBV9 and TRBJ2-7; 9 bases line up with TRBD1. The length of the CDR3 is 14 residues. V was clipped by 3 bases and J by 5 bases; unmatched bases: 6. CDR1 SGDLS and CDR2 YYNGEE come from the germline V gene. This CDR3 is CASSARDRDDEQYF. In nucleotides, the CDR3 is TGTGCCAGCAGCGCCCGGGACAGGGACGACGAGCAGTACTTC.

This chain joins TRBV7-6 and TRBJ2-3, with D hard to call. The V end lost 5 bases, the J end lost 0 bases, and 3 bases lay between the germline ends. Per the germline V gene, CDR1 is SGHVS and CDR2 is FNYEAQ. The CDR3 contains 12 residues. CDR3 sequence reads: CASSTSTDTQYF. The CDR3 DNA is TGTGCCAGCAGCACGAGCACAGATACGCAGTATTTT. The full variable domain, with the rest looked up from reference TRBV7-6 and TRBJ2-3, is GAGVSQSPRYKVTKRGQDVALRCDPISGHVSLYWYRQALGQGPEFLTYFNYEAQQDKSGLPNDRFSAERPEGSISTLTIQRTEQRDSAMYRCASSTSTDTQYFGPGTRLTVL.

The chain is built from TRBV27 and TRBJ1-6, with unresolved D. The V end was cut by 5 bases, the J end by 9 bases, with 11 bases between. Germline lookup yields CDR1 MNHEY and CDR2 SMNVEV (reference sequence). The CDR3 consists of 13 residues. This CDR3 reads CASSLQVGSPLHF. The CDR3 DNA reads TGTGCCAGCAGTCTTCAGGTGGGTTCACCCCTCCACTTT.

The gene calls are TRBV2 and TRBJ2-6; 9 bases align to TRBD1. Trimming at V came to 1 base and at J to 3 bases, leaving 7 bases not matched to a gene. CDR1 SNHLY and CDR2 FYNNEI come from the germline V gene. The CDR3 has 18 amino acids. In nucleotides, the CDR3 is TGTGCCAGCAGTGAAGGACAGGGGGTGAGAAGTGGGGCCAACGTCCTGACTTTC. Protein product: CASSEGQGVRSGANVLTF. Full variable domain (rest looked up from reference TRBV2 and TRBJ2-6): EPEVTQTPSHQVTQMGQEVILRCVPISNHLYFYWYRQILGQKVEFLVSFYNNEISEKSEIFDDQFSVERPDGSNFTLKIRSTKLEDSAMYFCASSEGQGVRSGANVLTFGAGSRLTVL.